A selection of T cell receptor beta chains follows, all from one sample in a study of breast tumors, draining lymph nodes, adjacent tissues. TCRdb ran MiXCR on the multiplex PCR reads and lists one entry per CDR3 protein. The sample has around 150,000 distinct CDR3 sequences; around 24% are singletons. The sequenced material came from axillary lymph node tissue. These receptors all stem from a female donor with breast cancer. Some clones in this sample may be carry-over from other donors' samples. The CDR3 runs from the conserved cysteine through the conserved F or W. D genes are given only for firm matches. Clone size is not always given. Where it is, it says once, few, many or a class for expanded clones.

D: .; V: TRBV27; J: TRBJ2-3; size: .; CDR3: CASSLQGMSTDTQYF; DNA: TGTGCCAGCAGTTTACAGGGGATGAGCACAGATACTCAGTATTTT
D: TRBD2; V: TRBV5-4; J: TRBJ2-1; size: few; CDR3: CASSPQLAGGPNEQFF; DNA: TGTGCCAGCAGCCCGCAACTAGCGGGAGGCCCCAATGAGCAGTTCTTC
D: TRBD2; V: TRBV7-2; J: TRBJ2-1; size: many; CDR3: CASSLATGLGNEQFF; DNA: TGTGCCAGCAGCTTAGCGACGGGACTAGGAAATGAGCAGTTCTTC
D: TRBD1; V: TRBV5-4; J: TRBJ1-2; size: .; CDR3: CASSLGPQGANYGYTF; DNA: TGTGCCAGCAGCTTGGGCCCACAGGGGGCTAACTATGGCTACACCTTC
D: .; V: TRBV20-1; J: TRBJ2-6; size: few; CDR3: CSARAGGTGANVLTF; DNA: TGCAGTGCTAGAGCCGGGGGCACTGGGGCCAACGTCCTGACTTTC
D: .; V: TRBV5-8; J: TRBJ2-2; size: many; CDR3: CASSLLVSTGELFF; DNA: TGTGCCAGCAGCTTACTAGTTTCCACCGGGGAGCTGTTTTTT
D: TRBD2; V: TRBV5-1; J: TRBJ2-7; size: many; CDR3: CASSLGTSGTYEQYF; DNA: TGCGCCAGCAGCTTGGGGACTAGCGGAACCTACGAGCAGTACTTC
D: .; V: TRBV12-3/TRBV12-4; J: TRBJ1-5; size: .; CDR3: CASSLGQGSQPQHF; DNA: TGTGCCAGCAGTTTAGGGCAGGGCAGTCAGCCCCAGCATTTT
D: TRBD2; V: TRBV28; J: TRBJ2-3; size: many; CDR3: CASTTGLAVTDTQYF; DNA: TGTGCCAGCACAACGGGACTAGCGGTGACAGATACGCAGTATTTT
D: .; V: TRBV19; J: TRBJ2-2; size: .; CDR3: CAGSISRGGELFF; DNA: TGTGCCGGTAGTATAAGTCGGGGGGGGGAGCTGTTTTTT
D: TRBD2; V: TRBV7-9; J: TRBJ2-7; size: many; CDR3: CASNVAGGGSYEQYF; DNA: TGTGCCAGCAACGTAGCGGGAGGCGGGTCCTACGAGCAGTACTTC
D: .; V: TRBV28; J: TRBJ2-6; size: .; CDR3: CASRAGGSFGANVLTF; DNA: TGTGCCAGCAGGGCAGGGGGGAGCTTTGGGGCCAACGTCCTGACTTTC
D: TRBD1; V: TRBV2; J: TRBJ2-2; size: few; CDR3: CASRSQGPTGELFF; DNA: TGTGCCAGCAGATCACAGGGGCCCACCGGGGAGCTGTTTTTT
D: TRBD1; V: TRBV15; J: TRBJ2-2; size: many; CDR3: CATSTDRGNTGELFF; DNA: TGTGCCACCAGCACGGACAGGGGGAACACCGGGGAGCTGTTTTTT
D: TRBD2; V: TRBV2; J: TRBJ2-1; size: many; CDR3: CASSEVGTSPRDEQFF; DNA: TGTGCCAGCAGTGAAGTGGGGACTAGCCCAAGAGATGAGCAGTTCTTC
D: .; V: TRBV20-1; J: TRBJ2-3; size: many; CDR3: CSEHPIGSGTQYF; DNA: TGCAGTGAACATCCAATCGGTTCGGGTACGCAGTATTTT
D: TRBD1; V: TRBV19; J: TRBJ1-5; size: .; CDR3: CASSNHRGSAQHF; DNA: TGTGCCAGTAGTAACCACAGGGGCTCTGCCCAGCATTTT